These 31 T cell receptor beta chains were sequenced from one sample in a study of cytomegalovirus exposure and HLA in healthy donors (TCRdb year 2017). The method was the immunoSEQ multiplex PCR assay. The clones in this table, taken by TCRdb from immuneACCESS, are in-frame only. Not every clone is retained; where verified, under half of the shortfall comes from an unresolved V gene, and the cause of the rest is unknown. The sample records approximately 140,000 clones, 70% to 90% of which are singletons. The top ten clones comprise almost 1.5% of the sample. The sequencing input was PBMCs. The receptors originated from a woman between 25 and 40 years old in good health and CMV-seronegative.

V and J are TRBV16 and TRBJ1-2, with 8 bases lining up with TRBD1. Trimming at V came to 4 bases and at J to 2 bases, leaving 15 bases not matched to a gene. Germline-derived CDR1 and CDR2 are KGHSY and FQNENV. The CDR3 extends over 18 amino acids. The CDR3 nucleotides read TGTGCCAGCAGCCCACCTACCACGGACAGGGAAATCAACTATGGCTACACCTTC. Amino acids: CASSPPTTDREINYGYTF.

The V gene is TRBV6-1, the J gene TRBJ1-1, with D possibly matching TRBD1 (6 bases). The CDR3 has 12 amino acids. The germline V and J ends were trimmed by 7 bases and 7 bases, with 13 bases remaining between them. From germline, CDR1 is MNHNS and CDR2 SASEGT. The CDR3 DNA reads TGTGCCAGCACCTTGGACAGTCTTGAAGCTTTCTTT. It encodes CASTLDSLEAFF.

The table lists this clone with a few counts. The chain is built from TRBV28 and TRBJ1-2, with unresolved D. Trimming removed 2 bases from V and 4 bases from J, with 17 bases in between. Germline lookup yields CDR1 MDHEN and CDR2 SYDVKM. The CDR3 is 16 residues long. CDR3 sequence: CASSLAPRVGAYGYTF. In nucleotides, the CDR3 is TGTGCCAGCAGTTTAGCCCCCCGCGTTGGTGCCTATGGCTACACCTTC.

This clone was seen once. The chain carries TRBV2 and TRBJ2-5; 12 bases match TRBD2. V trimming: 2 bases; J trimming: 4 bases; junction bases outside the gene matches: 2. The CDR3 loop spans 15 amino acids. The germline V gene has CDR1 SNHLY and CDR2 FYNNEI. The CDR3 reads CASSEPGLAGETQYF. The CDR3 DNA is TGTGCCAGCAGTGAACCGGGACTAGCGGGAGAGACCCAGTACTTC.

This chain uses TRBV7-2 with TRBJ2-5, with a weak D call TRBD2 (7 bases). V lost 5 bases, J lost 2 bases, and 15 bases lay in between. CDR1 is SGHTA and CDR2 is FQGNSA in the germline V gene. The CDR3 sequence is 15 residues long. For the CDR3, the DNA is TGTGCCAGCAGCCGAGGGGGGGGTCGACAAGAGACCCAGTACTTC. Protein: CASSRGGGRQETQYF.

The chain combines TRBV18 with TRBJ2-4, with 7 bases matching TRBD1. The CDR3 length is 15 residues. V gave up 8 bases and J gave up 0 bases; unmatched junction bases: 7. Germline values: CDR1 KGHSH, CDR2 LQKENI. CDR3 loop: CASATGMLAKNIQYF. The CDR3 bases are TGTGCCAGCGCGACAGGGATGCTAGCCAAAAACATTCAGTACTTC.

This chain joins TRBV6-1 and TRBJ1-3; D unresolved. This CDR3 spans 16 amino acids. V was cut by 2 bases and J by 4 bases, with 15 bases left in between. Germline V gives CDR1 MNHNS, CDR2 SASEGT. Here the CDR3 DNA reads TGTGCCAGCAGTGAAAATGGCGCCTCGGGGGGAAACACCATATATTTT. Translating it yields CASSENGASGGNTIYF.

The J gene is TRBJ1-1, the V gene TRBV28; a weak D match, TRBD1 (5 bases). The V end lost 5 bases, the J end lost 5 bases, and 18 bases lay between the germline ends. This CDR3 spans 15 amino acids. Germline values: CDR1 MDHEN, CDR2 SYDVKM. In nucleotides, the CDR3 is TGTGCCAGCAGTCTACTCACAGGTGGCGGTACTGAAGCTTTCTTT. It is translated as CASSLLTGGGTEAFF.

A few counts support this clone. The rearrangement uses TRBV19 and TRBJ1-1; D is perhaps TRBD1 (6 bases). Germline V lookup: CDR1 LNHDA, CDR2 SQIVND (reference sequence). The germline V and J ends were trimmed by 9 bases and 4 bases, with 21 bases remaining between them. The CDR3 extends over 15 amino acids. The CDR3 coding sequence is TGTGCCAGCACAAGGGGGGGTAGCCTCGGCACTGAAGCTTTCTTT. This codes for CASTRGGSLGTEAFF.

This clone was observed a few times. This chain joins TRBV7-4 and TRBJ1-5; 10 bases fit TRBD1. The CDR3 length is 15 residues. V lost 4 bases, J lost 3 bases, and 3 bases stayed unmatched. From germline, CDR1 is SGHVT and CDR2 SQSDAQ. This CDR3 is CASSSGTGDNQPQHF. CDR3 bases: TGTGCCAGCAGCTCCGGGACAGGGGACAATCAGCCCCAGCATTTT.

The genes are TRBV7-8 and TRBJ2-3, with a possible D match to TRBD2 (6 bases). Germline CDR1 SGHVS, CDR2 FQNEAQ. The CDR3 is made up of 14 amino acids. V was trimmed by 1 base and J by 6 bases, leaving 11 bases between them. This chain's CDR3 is CASSLELALDTQYF. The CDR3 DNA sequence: TGTGCCAGCAGCTTAGAACTAGCCCTGGATACGCAGTATTTT.

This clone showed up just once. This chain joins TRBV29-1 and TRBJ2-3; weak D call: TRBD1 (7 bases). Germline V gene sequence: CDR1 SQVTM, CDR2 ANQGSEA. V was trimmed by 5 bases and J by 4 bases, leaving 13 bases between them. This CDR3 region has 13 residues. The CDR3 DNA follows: TGCAGCGTTAACAGGGGAGGAGCAGATACGCAGTATTTT. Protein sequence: CSVNRGGADTQYF.

The CDR3 spells CASSLGAGRGGFNEQFF. CDR3 in DNA: TGTGCCAGCAGCTTGGGGGCCGGGAGGGGCGGTTTCAATGAGCAGTTCTTC. V is TRBV5-4 and J is TRBJ2-1; TRBD2 agrees at 8 bases. This CDR3 spans 17 amino acids. J was trimmed by 6 bases and V by 0 bases; bases with no gene match: 11. Germline lookup yields CDR1 SGHNT and CDR2 YYREEE (reference sequence).

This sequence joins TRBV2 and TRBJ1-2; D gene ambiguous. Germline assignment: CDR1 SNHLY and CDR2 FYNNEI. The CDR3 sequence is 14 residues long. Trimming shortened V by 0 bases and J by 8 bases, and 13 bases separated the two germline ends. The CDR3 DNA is TGTGCCAGCAGTGAAGCGGAGGGCCAGGCAGGCTACACCTTC. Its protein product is CASSEAEGQAGYTF.

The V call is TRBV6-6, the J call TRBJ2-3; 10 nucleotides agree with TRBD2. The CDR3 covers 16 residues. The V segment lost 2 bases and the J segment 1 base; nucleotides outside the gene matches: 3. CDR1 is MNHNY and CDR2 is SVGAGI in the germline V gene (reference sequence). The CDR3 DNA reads TGTGCCAGCAGTTACGGGCTAGCGGGGGGCACAGATACGCAGTATTTT. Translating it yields CASSYGLAGGTDTQYF.

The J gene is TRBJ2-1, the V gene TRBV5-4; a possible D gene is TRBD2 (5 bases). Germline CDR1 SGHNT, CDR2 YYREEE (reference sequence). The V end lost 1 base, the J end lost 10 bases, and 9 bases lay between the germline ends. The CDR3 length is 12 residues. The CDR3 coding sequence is TGTGCCAGCAGCTTGAGGACTGGGGAGCAGTTCTTC. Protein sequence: CASSLRTGEQFF.

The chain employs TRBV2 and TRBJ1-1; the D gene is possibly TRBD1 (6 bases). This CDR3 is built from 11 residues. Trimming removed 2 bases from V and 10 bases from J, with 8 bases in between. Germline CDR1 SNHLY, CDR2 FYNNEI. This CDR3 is CASSERGTAFF. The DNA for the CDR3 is TGTGCCAGCAGTGAAAGGGGGACAGCTTTCTTT.

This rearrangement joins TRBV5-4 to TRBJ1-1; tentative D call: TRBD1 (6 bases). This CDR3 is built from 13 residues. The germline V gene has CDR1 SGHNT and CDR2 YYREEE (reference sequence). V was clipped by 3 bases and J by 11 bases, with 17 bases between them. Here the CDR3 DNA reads TGTGCCAGCAGCTCAAGGGGGGGTCAGGAGGCTTTCTTT. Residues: CASSSRGGQEAFF. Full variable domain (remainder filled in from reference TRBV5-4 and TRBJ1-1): ETGVTQSPTHLIKTRGQQVTLRCSSQSGHNTVSWYQQALGQGPQFIFQYYREEENGRGNFPPRFSGLQFPNYSSELNVNALELDDSALYLCASSSRGGQEAFFGQGTRLTVV.

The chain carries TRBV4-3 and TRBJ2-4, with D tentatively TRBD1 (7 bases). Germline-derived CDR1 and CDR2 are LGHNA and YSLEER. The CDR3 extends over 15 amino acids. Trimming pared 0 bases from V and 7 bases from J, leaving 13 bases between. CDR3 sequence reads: CASSQEGLTGNIQYF. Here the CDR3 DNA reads TGCGCCAGCAGCCAAGAGGGACTGACAGGGAACATTCAGTACTTC.

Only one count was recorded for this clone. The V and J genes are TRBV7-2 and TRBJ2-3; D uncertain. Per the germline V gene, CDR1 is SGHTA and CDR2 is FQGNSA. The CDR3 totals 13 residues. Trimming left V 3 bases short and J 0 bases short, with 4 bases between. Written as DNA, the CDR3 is TGTGCCAGCAGCTTTAGTAGCACAGATACGCAGTATTTT. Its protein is CASSFSSTDTQYF.

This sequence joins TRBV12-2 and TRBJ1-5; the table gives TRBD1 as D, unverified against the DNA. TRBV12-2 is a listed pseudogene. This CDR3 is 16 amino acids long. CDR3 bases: TGTGCAAGTCGCTTAGGGGACACTTATAGCAATCAGCCCCAGCATTTT. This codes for CASRLGDTYSNQPQHF.

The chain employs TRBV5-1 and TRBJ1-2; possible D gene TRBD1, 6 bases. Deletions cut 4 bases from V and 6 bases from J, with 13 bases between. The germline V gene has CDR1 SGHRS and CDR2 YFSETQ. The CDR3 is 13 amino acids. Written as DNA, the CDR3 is TGCGCCAGCAGCCAAGGACAGCATGATGGCTACACCTTC. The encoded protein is CASSQGQHDGYTF.

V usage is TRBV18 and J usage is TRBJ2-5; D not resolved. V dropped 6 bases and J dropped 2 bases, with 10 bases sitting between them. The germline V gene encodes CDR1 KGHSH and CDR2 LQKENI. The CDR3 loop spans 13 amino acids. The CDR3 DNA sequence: TGTGCCAGCTCTCCCCGGGTTCAAGAGACCCAGTACTTC. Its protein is CASSPRVQETQYF.

The chain's CDR3 is CASSLADRGSTGELFF. The CDR3 nucleotides read TGTGCCAGCAGCTTGGCCGACAGGGGCAGCACCGGGGAGCTGTTTTTT. The V and J genes are TRBV5-6 and TRBJ2-2; 8 nucleotides match TRBD1. The CDR3 sequence is 16 residues long. The germline gives CDR1 SGHDT, CDR2 YYEEEE. Germline trimming cut 0 bases from V and 4 bases from J; bases unmatched to any gene: 5.

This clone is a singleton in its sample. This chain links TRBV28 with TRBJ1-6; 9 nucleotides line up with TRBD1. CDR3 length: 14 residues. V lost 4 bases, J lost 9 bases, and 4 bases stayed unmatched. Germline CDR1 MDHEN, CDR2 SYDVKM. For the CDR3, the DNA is TGTGCCAGCAGTTCGGGACAGGGAACTTCACCCCTCCACTTT. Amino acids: CASSSGQGTSPLHF. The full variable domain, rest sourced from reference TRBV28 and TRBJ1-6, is DVKVTQSSRYLVKRTGEKVFLECVQDMDHENMFWYRQDPGLGLRLIYFSYDVKMKEKGDIPEGYSVSREKKERFSLILESASTNQTSMYLCASSSGQGTSPLHFGNGTRLTVT.

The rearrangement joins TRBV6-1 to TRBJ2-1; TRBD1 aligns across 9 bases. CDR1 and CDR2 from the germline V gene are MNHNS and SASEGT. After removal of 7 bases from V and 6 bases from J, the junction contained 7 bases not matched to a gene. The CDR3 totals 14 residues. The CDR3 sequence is CASIRDRVGNEQFF. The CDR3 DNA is TGTGCCAGCATTCGGGACAGGGTAGGCAATGAGCAGTTCTTC.

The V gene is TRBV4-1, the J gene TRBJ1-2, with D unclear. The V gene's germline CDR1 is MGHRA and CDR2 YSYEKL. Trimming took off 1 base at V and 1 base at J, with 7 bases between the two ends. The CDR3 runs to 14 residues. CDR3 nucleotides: TGCGCCAGCAGCCAAGGTGGCCTTAACTATGGCTACACCTTC. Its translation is CASSQGGLNYGYTF.

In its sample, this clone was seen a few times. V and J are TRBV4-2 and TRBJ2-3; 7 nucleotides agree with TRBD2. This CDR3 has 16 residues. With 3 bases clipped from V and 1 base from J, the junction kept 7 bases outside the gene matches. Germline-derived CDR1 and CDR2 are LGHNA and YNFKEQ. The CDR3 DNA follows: TGTGCCAGCAGCCACCCCGCCGCGGGGGGCACAGATACGCAGTATTTT. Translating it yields CASSHPAAGGTDTQYF.

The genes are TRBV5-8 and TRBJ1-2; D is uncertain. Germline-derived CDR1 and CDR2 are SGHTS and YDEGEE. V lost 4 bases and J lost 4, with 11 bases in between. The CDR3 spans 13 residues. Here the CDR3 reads CASSPYRAYGYTF. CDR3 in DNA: TGTGCCAGCAGCCCTTACAGAGCCTATGGCTACACCTTC.

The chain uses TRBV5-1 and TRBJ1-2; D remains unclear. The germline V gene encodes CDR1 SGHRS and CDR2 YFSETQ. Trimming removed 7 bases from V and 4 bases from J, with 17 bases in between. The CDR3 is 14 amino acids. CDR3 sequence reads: CASRRDPGLYGYTF. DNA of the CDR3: TGCGCCAGCCGCCGAGATCCGGGTCTCTATGGCTACACCTTC.

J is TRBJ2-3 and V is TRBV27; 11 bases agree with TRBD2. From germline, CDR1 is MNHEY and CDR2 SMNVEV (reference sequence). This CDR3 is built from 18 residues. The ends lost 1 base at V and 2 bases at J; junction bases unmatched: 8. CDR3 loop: CASSLLSILAGATDTQYF. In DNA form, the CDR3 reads TGTGCCAGCAGTTTATTATCCATACTAGCGGGGGCCACAGATACGCAGTATTTT.